The clone carrying this T cell receptor (beta chain) has only one observation. This entry comes from a study of blood T cell repertoires in COVID-19. J was trimmed by 4 bases and V by 9 bases; bases with no gene match: 3. The CDR3 is 12 residues long. Germline CDR1 reads MNHEY; CDR2 reads SVGAGI. Original processing notes: Reference gene primer amplification yielded estimated nucleated cell counts. TCRdb keeps only in-frame clones here, not all; method: immunoSEQ multiplex PCR. From that table come the V and J calls and clone size; the DNA was used to work out D and trimming. The sample comprises 220,000 or so clones, more than 65% of which are singletons, and around 3.1% rests with the top ten.

Material: peripheral blood. This sequence was found in a woman in her thirties who had recovered from COVID-19. This chain connects TRBV6-5 to TRBJ2-4; 7 bases align to TRBD1. As DNA, the CDR3 is TGTGCCAGGGACAGGCCAAAAAACATTCAGTACTTC. It specifies CARDRPKNIQYF.